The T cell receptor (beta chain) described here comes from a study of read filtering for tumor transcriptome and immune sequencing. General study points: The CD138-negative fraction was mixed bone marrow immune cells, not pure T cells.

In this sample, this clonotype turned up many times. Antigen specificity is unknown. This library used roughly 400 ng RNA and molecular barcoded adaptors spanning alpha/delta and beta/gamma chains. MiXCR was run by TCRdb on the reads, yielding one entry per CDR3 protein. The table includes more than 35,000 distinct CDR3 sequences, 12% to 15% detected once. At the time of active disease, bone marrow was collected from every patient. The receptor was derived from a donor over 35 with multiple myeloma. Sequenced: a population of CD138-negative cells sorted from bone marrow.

The DNA of the CDR3 is TGCAGTGCTAGAGATCAGTTGAGGAGCTCCTATAATTCACCCCTCCACTTT. Its translation: CSARDQLRSSYNSPLHF. V gene TRBV20-1 combines with J gene TRBJ1-6; no reliable D call. Trimming took off 0 bases at V and 0 bases at J, with 12 bases between the two ends. Germline values: CDR1 DFQATT, CDR2 SNEGSKA (reference sequence). The CDR3 has 17 amino acids.